Listed below are T cell receptor beta chains from one sample, sequenced in a study of cytomegalovirus exposure and HLA in healthy donors. The table came from immunoSEQ multiplex PCR; TCRdb's copy has only in-frame clones and leaves some out. Here the sample spans about 72,000 clones, 70% to 90% being singletons. Sequencing was performed on PBMCs. These receptors were taken from a human donor in good health. Each CDR3 is given with its conserved first and last residue. D genes are given only for firm matches. Clone size is not always given. Where it is, it says once, few, many or a class for expanded clones.

size: once
J: TRBJ2-6
V: TRBV27
D: TRBD1
DNA: TGTGCCAGCAGACTTAGGGGGCGAGGGGTCTCTGGGGCCAACGTCCTGACTTTC
CDR3: CASRLRGRGVSGANVLTF

size: .
J: TRBJ2-3
V: TRBV10-1
D: TRBD2
DNA: TGCGCCAGCAGTGACCCTAGCGGGGGGGGCACAGATACGCAGTATTTT
CDR3: CASSDPSGGGTDTQYF

size: .
J: TRBJ2-2
V: TRBV11-2
D: TRBD2
DNA: TGTGCCAGCAGGCGGACTAGCGGGGGGCCCTACGGGGAGCTGTTTTTT
CDR3: CASRRTSGGPYGELFF

size: .
J: TRBJ2-1
V: TRBV5-1
D: TRBD2
DNA: TGCGCCAGCAGCCCCCTAGCGGGGGGGCAGAATGAGCAGTTCTTC
CDR3: CASSPLAGGQNEQFF

size: .
J: TRBJ2-7
V: TRBV5-6
D: .
DNA: TGTGCCAGCAGCTTGTCCGGGGGGCTCGGCGAGCAGTACTTC
CDR3: CASSLSGGLGEQYF

size: .
J: TRBJ1-4
V: TRBV5-1
D: TRBD1
DNA: TGCGCCAGCAGCTTACAGGGGTTTAATGAAAAACTGTTTTTT
CDR3: CASSLQGFNEKLFF

size: .
J: TRBJ1-1
V: TRBV5-1
D: .
DNA: TGCGCCAGCAGCAACGGCCAGGGGCCGGAAGCTTTCTTT
CDR3: CASSNGQGPEAFF

size: .
J: TRBJ1-1
V: TRBV6-6
D: .
DNA: TGTGCCAGCAGTTACTCGATAGCCGCGGCTTTCTTT
CDR3: CASSYSIAAAFF

size: .
J: TRBJ2-2
V: TRBV27
D: TRBD2
DNA: TGTGCCAGCAGAAGATTAGCGGGGTCCACCGGGGAGCTGTTTTTT
CDR3: CASRRLAGSTGELFF

size: few
J: TRBJ2-7
V: TRBV19
D: TRBD1
DNA: TGTGCCAGTAGTCGGACAGGGTCCTACGAGCAGTACTTC
CDR3: CASSRTGSYEQYF

size: once
J: TRBJ2-2
V: TRBV14
D: TRBD1
DNA: TGTGCCAGCAGCCAAAACAGGGGAACCACCGGGGAGCTGTTTTTT
CDR3: CASSQNRGTTGELFF

size: .
J: TRBJ2-5
V: TRBV5-1
D: .
DNA: TGCGCCAGCAGCCGGGCAGGGTTTATCGAAGAGACCCAGTACTTC
CDR3: CASSRAGFIEETQYF

size: .
J: TRBJ2-1
V: TRBV10-3
D: TRBD2
DNA: TGTGCCATCAGTGGAGCGGGGGGACGATACAATGAGCAGTTCTTC
CDR3: CAISGAGGRYNEQFF

size: once
J: TRBJ1-2
V: TRBV5-4
D: .
DNA: TGTGCCAGCAGCTTGGATGGGACTGAGTATGGCTACACCTTC
CDR3: CASSLDGTEYGYTF

size: .
J: TRBJ2-5
V: TRBV7-3
D: .
DNA: TGTGCCAGCAGCTTAAGGGCTGGGGAGACCCAGTACTTC
CDR3: CASSLRAGETQYF

size: .
J: TRBJ1-5
V: TRBV6-1
D: TRBD1
DNA: TGTGCCAGCAGTGTATCGACAGGGCTAAATCAGCCCCAGCATTTT
CDR3: CASSVSTGLNQPQHF

size: .
J: TRBJ1-1
V: TRBV5-1
D: TRBD1
DNA: TGCGCCAGCAGCCCGGTTCGGGGACAGGGGGCGCGAGCTTTCTTT
CDR3: CASSPVRGQGARAFF

size: few
J: TRBJ2-5
V: TRBV19
D: TRBD2
DNA: TGTGCCAGTAGTCTAGCGGGGGGGTACCAAGAGACCCAGTACTTC
CDR3: CASSLAGGYQETQYF

size: once
J: TRBJ2-1
V: TRBV7-7
D: TRBD1
DNA: TGTGCTAGCAGCTTATCTGGACAGGGCGTCCATGAGCAGTTCTTC
CDR3: CASSLSGQGVHEQFF

size: once
J: TRBJ1-2
V: TRBV7-6
D: TRBD1
DNA: TGTGCCAGCAGCTTAGGGCCAGGGGGTTGGGATGGCTACACCTTC
CDR3: CASSLGPGGWDGYTF

size: .
J: TRBJ2-7
V: TRBV7-8
D: TRBD2
DNA: TGTGCCAGCAGCGCTCTAGCGGGGAGCTCCTACGAGCAGTACTTC
CDR3: CASSALAGSSYEQYF

size: few
J: TRBJ1-1
V: TRBV5-1
D: .
DNA: TGCGCCAGCACGAAAGTGGGGGGGGGAACTGAAGCTTTCTTT
CDR3: CASTKVGGGTEAFF

size: .
J: TRBJ2-1
V: TRBV5-1
D: TRBD1
DNA: TGCGCCAGCAGCTTGGGGACAGGGGGCACCTACAATGAGCAGTTCTTC
CDR3: CASSLGTGGTYNEQFF

size: once
J: TRBJ2-3
V: TRBV7-2
D: .
DNA: TGTGCCAGCAGCCACGATGGGGGGGCCGGAAATACGCAGTATTTT
CDR3: CASSHDGGAGNTQYF

size: once
J: TRBJ2-4
V: TRBV9
D: .
DNA: TGTGCCAGCAGCCCTGGACTTCAAGTGGCCAAAAACATTCAGTACTTC
CDR3: CASSPGLQVAKNIQYF

size: .
J: TRBJ1-6
V: TRBV14
D: .
DNA: TGTGCCAGCAGCCAAGCGGGCGGGATCTATTCACCCCTCCACTTT
CDR3: CASSQAGGIYSPLHF

size: .
J: TRBJ2-7
V: TRBV5-1
D: .
DNA: TGCGCCAGCAGCTCCAGACAGAACTACGAGCAGTACTTC
CDR3: CASSSRQNYEQYF

size: .
J: TRBJ2-7
V: TRBV9
D: TRBD1
DNA: TGTGCCAGCAGCATCCGACAGGGGGCGAGGTACTACGAGCAGTACTTC
CDR3: CASSIRQGARYYEQYF

size: .
J: TRBJ1-5
V: TRBV28
D: .
DNA: TGTGCCAGCAGTTTTCGGCAGGGATTTCAGCCCCAGCATTTT
CDR3: CASSFRQGFQPQHF

size: once
J: TRBJ2-1
V: TRBV6-6
D: TRBD1
DNA: TGTGCCAGCAGTGGCCGGACAGGGGTCTACTACAATGAGCAGTTCTTC
CDR3: CASSGRTGVYYNEQFF

size: .
J: TRBJ1-1
V: TRBV7-9
D: .
DNA: TGTGCCAGCAGCTTAGTGGGGAGGAACACTGAAGCTTTCTTT
CDR3: CASSLVGRNTEAFF

size: .
J: TRBJ2-7
V: TRBV27
D: TRBD2
DNA: TGTGCCAGCAGTCCTCGACTAGCGGGGACCCTCGGCGAGCAGTACTTC
CDR3: CASSPRLAGTLGEQYF

size: .
J: TRBJ2-5
V: TRBV7-2
D: .
DNA: TGTGCCAGCAGCTCGATAGCGGTCCAAGAGACCCAGTACTTC
CDR3: CASSSIAVQETQYF

size: .
J: TRBJ1-4
V: TRBV21-1
D: .
DNA: TGTGCCAGCCCCGGACAGGGTCCTAATGAAAAACTGTTTTTT
CDR3: CASPGQGPNEKLFF

size: .
J: TRBJ1-2
V: TRBV10-3
D: TRBD1
DNA: TGTGCCATCAGTAAAGAGGGGACAGCGCTACTAGACTATGGCTACACCTTC
CDR3: CAISKEGTALLDYGYTF

size: .
J: TRBJ2-7
V: TRBV21-1
D: .
DNA: TGTGCCAGCAGCCCTCGGAAGGTGTCAGAGACTGGCGAGCAGTACTTC
CDR3: CASSPRKVSETGEQYF

size: .
J: TRBJ2-7
V: TRBV19
D: .
DNA: TGTGCCAGTAGCCTTAAGGGGGGGCTCGCCAACGAGCAGTACTTC
CDR3: CASSLKGGLANEQYF

size: .
J: TRBJ1-4
V: TRBV2
D: .
DNA: TGTGCCAGCAGTGTCGACAGGTCTGAGGGTGAAAAACTGTTTTTT
CDR3: CASSVDRSEGEKLFF

size: .
J: TRBJ2-5
V: TRBV10-1
D: TRBD1
DNA: TGCGCCAGCAGGGGGGACAGGGGGGGGGAGACCCAGTACTTC
CDR3: CASRGDRGGETQYF